This is a list of T cell receptor beta chains from one sample in a study of vaccination and CD4 T cells after COVID-19. TCRdb re-called the PCR reads with MiXCR, one entry per CDR3 protein. Seen here are over 25,000 distinct CDR3 sequences, 50% observed once, and the top ten hold 5.8%. Sequenced here: CD4+ T cells from blood, sampled about 7 months after SARS-CoV-2 vaccination. Every receptor here comes from a human donor who had recovered from COVID-19. Both conserved end residues are part of each CDR3. The D gene is left open where the match is weak. The size field is filled for only some rows; it gives once, few, many or a size class.

j_call clone_size v_call d_call cdr3_nt cdr3_aa
TRBJ2-5 NA TRBV4-3 NA TGCGCCAGCAGCCAAGGGGCGCGGCAGGGGCAAGAGACCCAGTACTTC CASSQGARQGQETQYF
TRBJ2-7 NA TRBV7-2 NA TGTGCCAGCAGCTTACGCGGGGACCAGTACTTC CASSLRGDQYF
TRBJ2-5 NA TRBV4-1 NA TGCGCCAGCAGCCAGACCAGGAGTGAGACCCAGTACTTC CASSQTRSETQYF
TRBJ2-1 few TRBV20-1 TRBD2 TGCAGTGCTAGAAGCCACCTTACTAGCGAAGTATACAATGAGCAGTTCTTC CSARSHLTSEVYNEQFF
TRBJ2-7 NA TRBV6-1 TRBD1 TGTGCCAGCGTCCGGGACAGGGTCTCCTACGAGCAGTACTTC CASVRDRVSYEQYF
TRBJ2-1 few TRBV7-2 NA TGTGCCAGCAGCGCCCGCCCTGGGGGCGATGAGCAGTTCTTC CASSARPGGDEQFF
TRBJ2-5 NA TRBV7-6 NA TGTGCCGGCAGCTTAGGCTCGGGCAGACAAGAGACCCAGTACTTC CAGSLGSGRQETQYF
TRBJ2-5 few TRBV6-5 NA TGTGCCAGCAGTTACGTCCAGGTCACAGAGACCCAGTACTTC CASSYVQVTETQYF
TRBJ1-1 few TRBV7-9 TRBD1 TGTGCCAGCAGCTTAGGGGCTCGGACAGGCTCTGACACTGAAGCTTTCTTT CASSLGARTGSDTEAFF
TRBJ1-5 NA TRBV2 NA TGTGCCAGCAGTGGAGGGATCACGGGCAATCAGCCCCAGCATTTT CASSGGITGNQPQHF
TRBJ1-2 NA TRBV6-1 TRBD1 TGTGCCAGCAGACCTCAGGGGGAAGATGGCTACACCTTC CASRPQGEDGYTF
TRBJ1-1 NA TRBV7-8 TRBD1 TGTGCCAGCAGCTTAGAGTGGGACAGGGCAGCTTTCTTT CASSLEWDRAAFF
TRBJ2-5 NA TRBV7-8 TRBD1 TGTGCCAGCAGCTTAGGAGGCAGGGGGCCAGAGGCCCAGTACTTC CASSLGGRGPEAQYF
TRBJ2-7 NA TRBV15 NA TGTGCCACCAGCCCCGCTCGGAGCTCCTACGAGCAGTACTTC CATSPARSSYEQYF
TRBJ2-1 once TRBV6-2/TRBV6-3 TRBD2 TGTGCCAGCAGACCTAGCGGGAAGTCCTACAATGAGCAGTTCTTC CASRPSGKSYNEQFF
TRBJ1-5 NA TRBV19 TRBD1 TGTGCCAGTAGTATAGGGGACAGGGCGGCCAATCAGCCCCAGCATTTT CASSIGDRAANQPQHF
TRBJ2-5 NA TRBV21-1 NA TGTGCCAGCAGCAAAGCCCCACTAGCGGGAGCCCCAGAGACCCAGTACTTC CASSKAPLAGAPETQYF
TRBJ1-5 NA TRBV7-9 NA TGTGCCACCACCACAGGCAATCAGCCCCAGCATTTT CATTTGNQPQHF
TRBJ2-3 NA TRBV10-3 NA TGTGCCATCAGTGAGCCCCAGGGGCGGGGTACAGATACGCAGTATTTT CAISEPQGRGTDTQYF
TRBJ1-6 NA TRBV6-1 NA TGTGCCAGCAGTGAATTTGTGGCGAGGGGCTCCTATAATTCACCCCTCCACTTT CASSEFVARGSYNSPLHF
TRBJ2-7 NA TRBV20-1 NA TGCAGTGCTAGAGCTACCTACGAGCAGTACTTC CSARATYEQYF
TRBJ1-1 NA TRBV4-1 NA TGCGCCAGCAGCCTTCTCGTCGCCGACACTGAAGCTTTCTTT CASSLLVADTEAFF
TRBJ2-2 few TRBV20-1 TRBD1 TGCAGTGCTAGAGACCCCGGACAGGGGAACACCGGGGAGCTGTTTTTT CSARDPGQGNTGELFF
TRBJ2-3 NA TRBV11-1 NA TGTGCCAGCAGGGCTCAGACGACAGATACGCAGTATTTT CASRAQTTDTQYF
TRBJ1-2 few TRBV20-1 NA TGCAGTGCCAAAATGACAGGCTACACCTTC CSAKMTGYTF
TRBJ2-1 once TRBV4-2 NA TGTGCCAGCAGCCAAACAACCTACAATGAGCAGTTCTTC CASSQTTYNEQFF
TRBJ2-3 few TRBV7-9 NA TGTGCCAGCAGCTTAGCAGTGGGGGAGGTCTTAGATACGCAGTATTTT CASSLAVGEVLDTQYF
TRBJ1-2 NA TRBV16 TRBD1 TGTGCCAGCAGCCAATTGGCAGGGGGCGACTATGGCTACACCTTC CASSQLAGGDYGYTF
TRBJ2-3 NA TRBV7-7 NA TGTGCTAGCAGCTCTAGCGCCGCCACAGATACGCAGTATTTT CASSSSAATDTQYF
TRBJ1-2 NA TRBV7-2 NA TGTGCCAGCAGCCGCGGGACGGCGAACTATGGCTACACCTTC CASSRGTANYGYTF
TRBJ2-3 NA TRBV19 NA TGTGCCAGTAGTCCCGTCTCGAGCACAGATACGCAGTATTTT CASSPVSSTDTQYF
TRBJ2-2 few TRBV7-9 TRBD2 TGTGCCAGCAGCTTGGGCGGGGGCACCGGGGAGCTGTTTTTT CASSLGGGTGELFF
TRBJ2-5 NA TRBV6-2/TRBV6-3 NA TGTGCCAGCAGTTACTCGGGACAAGGGATCGGTCGGGGGGAGACCCAGTACTTC CASSYSGQGIGRGETQYF
TRBJ1-1 few TRBV21-1 NA TGTGCCAGCAGGAAAGGGCCGAGACACCGGCATAAACCAATGAACACTGAAGCTTTCTTT CASRKGPRHRHKPMNTEAFF
TRBJ2-5 NA TRBV20-1 NA TGCAGTGCTAGGACTCAAGAGACCCAGTACTTC CSARTQETQYF
TRBJ1-1 NA TRBV28 NA TGTGCCAGCAGTTTGCTGTCCGGGTATGAAGCTTTCTTT CASSLLSGYEAFF
TRBJ1-2 NA TRBV20-1 TRBD1 TGCAGTGCTAGGGGGACAGGCGGGGCCTATGGCTACACCTTC CSARGTGGAYGYTF
TRBJ1-6 few TRBV7-2 NA TGTGCCAGCCGCGGGCCGTCCCTTAATTCACCCCTCCACTTT CASRGPSLNSPLHF
TRBJ2-1 medium-sized TRBV21-1 NA TGTGCCAGCAGCAAAGGGGGCAGAGGCGATGAGCAGTTCTTC CASSKGGRGDEQFF
TRBJ2-7 NA TRBV6-1 NA TGTGCCAGCAGTGGTTACCGGACCTACGAGCAGTACTTC CASSGYRTYEQYF
TRBJ1-5 NA TRBV28 NA TGTGCCAGCAGTTGGTCGTTCGGCAGGGGAGGACGCCAGCCCCAGCATTTT CASSWSFGRGGRQPQHF
TRBJ2-3 NA TRBV7-3 NA TGTGCCAGCAGCTTAATGATGGCAGGGGGCACAGATACGCAGTATTTT CASSLMMAGGTDTQYF
TRBJ2-7 NA TRBV7-9 NA TGTGCCAGCAGCCCACGGGGGAACGAGCAGTACTTC CASSPRGNEQYF
TRBJ2-7 NA TRBV6-2/TRBV6-3 TRBD2 TGTGCCAGCAGTTCGGGGGGGAGGTACGAGCAGTACTTC CASSSGGRYEQYF
TRBJ2-2 once TRBV6-4 TRBD2 TGTGCCAGCAGTGGAATGACTAGCGGGAGGGCCATCGGGATCGGGGAGCTGTTTTTT CASSGMTSGRAIGIGELFF
TRBJ2-1 few TRBV6-1 NA TGTGCCAGCAGTCAGGACGGTTGGGGTGAGCAGTTCTTC CASSQDGWGEQFF
TRBJ2-5 few TRBV7-3 TRBD2 TGTGCCAGCAGCGAAGGACTAGCGGGAGTAGAGACCCAGTACTTC CASSEGLAGVETQYF
TRBJ2-7 NA TRBV28 NA TGTGCCAGCAGGACTGGAGGAGCAGGGATCGACGAGCAGTACTTC CASRTGGAGIDEQYF
TRBJ2-3 NA TRBV7-2 TRBD2 TGTGCCAGCAGCCCCCGAGCGGGACCTAGCACAGATACGCAGTATTTT CASSPRAGPSTDTQYF
TRBJ2-6 NA TRBV2 TRBD1 TGTGCCAGCAGTGAAGGGGTCAGGGGGCTGCCCTCTGGGGCCAACGTCCTGACTTTC CASSEGVRGLPSGANVLTF
TRBJ1-1 NA TRBV28 NA TGTGCCAGCAGTTTAAGGGAAGGGGTAGGTGAAGCTTTCTTT CASSLREGVGEAFF
TRBJ2-5 few TRBV7-9 NA TGTGCCAGCAGCCCAAGCGGACTCTACCCGTCCCAAGAGACCCAGTACTTC CASSPSGLYPSQETQYF
TRBJ2-7 NA TRBV7-9 NA TGTGCCAGCAGCTCAATTGACAGCTACGAGCAGTACTTC CASSSIDSYEQYF